The clone carrying this TCR beta chain was recorded a few times. What it recognizes is unknown. The record originates from a study of T cells in Graves' hyperthyroidism and ophthalmopathy. RNA transcripts provided the source from which TCR beta CDR3 regions were amplified. A first-round RT-PCR of the TCR CDR3 used the HTBI primer set. TCRdb recomputed calls from the multiplex PCR reads with MiXCR, one row per CDR3 protein. The table records a few hundred thousand distinct CDR3 sequences, about 16% of them present only once. Overall study results and limits: Most expanded thyroid clonotypes above 0.001 also appeared in blood. Stable hyperthyroidism was told apart from ophthalmopathy by a model built on 13 V-J features.

Using 10 ml of fresh peripheral blood, PBMCs were prepared. The CDR3 has 12 residues. Trimming took 5 bases from V and 4 from J, leaving 9 bases between them. Germline assignment: CDR1 DFQATT and CDR2 SNEGSKA (reference sequence). The rearrangement uses TRBV20-1 and TRBJ1-5; tentatively, D is TRBD1 (6 bases). Sequencing input: blood. The clonotype originates from a woman between 35 and 50 years old with Graves' ophthalmopathy. In DNA, the CDR3 is TGCAGTGCTGCAGGGGAAAATCAGCCCCAGCATTTT. This gives the protein CSAAGENQPQHF.